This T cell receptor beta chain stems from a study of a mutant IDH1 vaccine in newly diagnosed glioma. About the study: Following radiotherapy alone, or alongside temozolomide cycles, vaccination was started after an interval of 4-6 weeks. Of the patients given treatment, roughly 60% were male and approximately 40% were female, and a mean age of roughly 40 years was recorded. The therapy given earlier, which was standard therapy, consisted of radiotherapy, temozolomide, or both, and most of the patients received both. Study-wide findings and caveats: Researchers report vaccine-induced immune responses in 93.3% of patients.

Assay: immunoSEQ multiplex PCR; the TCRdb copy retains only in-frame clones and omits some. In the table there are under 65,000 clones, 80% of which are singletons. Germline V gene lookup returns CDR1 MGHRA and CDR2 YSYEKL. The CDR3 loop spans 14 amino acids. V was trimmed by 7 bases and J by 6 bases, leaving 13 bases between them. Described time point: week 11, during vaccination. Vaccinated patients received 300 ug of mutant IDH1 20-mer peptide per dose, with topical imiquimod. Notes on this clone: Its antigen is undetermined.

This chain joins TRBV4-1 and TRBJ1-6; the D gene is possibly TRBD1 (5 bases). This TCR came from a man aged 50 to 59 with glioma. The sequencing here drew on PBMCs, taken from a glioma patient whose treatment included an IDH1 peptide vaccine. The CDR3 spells CASTSFGGNSPLHF. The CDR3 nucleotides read TGCGCCAGCACCTCTTTTGGGGGTAATTCACCCCTCCACTTT.